The source of this T cell receptor (beta chain) is a study of technical replicates of blood from a handful of donors. Assay used: immunoSEQ multiplex PCR; TCRdb lists only in-frame clones, some missing. The sample includes some 56,000 clones, over 90% of them seen just once. This CDR3 contains 20 residues. Trimming shortened V by 0 bases and J by 6 bases, and 30 bases separated the two germline ends. CDR1 is SGHNT and CDR2 is YENEEA in the germline V gene. V is TRBV11-3 and J is TRBJ2-7; a weak D match, TRBD1 (6 bases). Sequencing was carried out using PBMCs. This TCR was sampled from a human donor in good health. Some clones in this sample may be carry-over from other donors' samples. The CDR3 region has the DNA TGTGCCAGCAGCTTAGAGTTAAGGGACATCGGGACATACGGTCGTCTCGAGCAGTACTTC. This encodes CASSLELRDIGTYGRLEQYF.